This record concerns one T cell receptor (beta chain) sequence. Its antigen remains unknown. With a J-beta primer mix and a sample-barcoded 5' primer, a second PCR ran about 7 to 11 cycles. TCRdb independently ran MiXCR on the 5' RACE reads; one entry per CDR3 protein. The sample has approximately 810,000 distinct CDR3 sequences, 35% to 40% seen once. This sample was included in a study of blood T cells in healthy people across ages. Study-wide background: Capturing about one barcoded beta molecule per two T cells was achieved by template switching.

Study results and caveats: The CMV status of each donor remained undetermined, and this could have confounded shifts in expanded clonotypes.

Every donor gave 9.5 to 10 milliliters of peripheral blood. Germline V gene lookup returns CDR1 LGHNA and CDR2 YSLEER. This CDR3 contains 16 residues. V lost 5 bases and J 2 bases, leaving 17 bases between the germline ends. Specimen: blood. The rearrangement joins TRBV4-3 to TRBJ2-3, with D tentatively TRBD1 or TRBD2 (5 bases each). The clonotype was recovered from a man between 18 and 35 years old in good health. CDR3 coding DNA: TGCGCCAGCAGCGCCCGAGGGACCTCACCCACAGATACGCAGTATTTT. It yields the protein CASSARGTSPTDTQYF.